This passage covers 10 T cell receptor beta chains from one sample sequenced in a study of graft-versus-host responses after intestinal transplantation. The method was immunoSEQ multiplex PCR; TCRdb's version includes in-frame clones alone and lacks a portion of them. The profile covers about 100,000 clones, with around 90% appearing a single time and about 16% taken by the ten largest. The sequencing here drew on PBMCs, taken approximately 420 days after intestinal transplant. These TCRs come from a human patient who received an intestinal transplant, so some T cells may come from the graft donor.

The chain recombines TRBV18 with TRBJ2-7, with D perhaps being TRBD1 or TRBD2 (5 bases each). CDR1 KGHSH and CDR2 LQKENI come from the germline V gene. Trimming pared 5 bases from V and 3 bases from J, leaving 11 bases between. The CDR3 is 13 residues long. As DNA, the CDR3 is TGTGCCAGCTCAGGGACGGGGAACTACGAGCAGTACTTC. This gives the protein CASSGTGNYEQYF. Full variable domain (missing parts from reference TRBV18 and TRBJ2-7): NAGVMQNPRHLVRRRGQEARLRCSPMKGHSHVYWYRQLPEEGLKFMVYLQKENIIDESGMPKERFSAEFPKEGPSILRIQQVVRGDSAAYFCASSGTGNYEQYFGPGTRLTVT.

This chain uses TRBV11-2 with TRBJ2-7; D call uncertain. Germline V gene lookup returns CDR1 SGHAT and CDR2 FQNNGV. Deletions cut 5 bases from V and 6 bases from J, with 8 bases between. The CDR3 has 11 residues. The CDR3 loop is CASSNRVEQYF. CDR3 bases: TGTGCCAGCAGCAATCGGGTCGAGCAGTACTTC. The full variable domain, rest sourced from reference TRBV11-2 and TRBJ2-7, is EAGVAQSPRYKIIEKRQSVAFWCNPISGHATLYWYQQILGQGPKLLIQFQNNGVVDDSQLPKDRFSAERLKGVDSTLKIQPAKLEDSAVYLCASSNRVEQYFGPGTRLTVT.

The gene calls are TRBV12-1 and TRBJ1-2. TRBV12-1 is a pseudogene locus. This CDR3 has 14 residues. CDR3 residues: CASSFGLSGPGYTF. The CDR3 region has the DNA TGTGCCAGCAGCTTTGGCCTTTCCGGACCGGGCTACACCTTC.

The chain uses TRBV19 and TRBJ1-5; D gene uncertain. Trimming left V 5 bases short and J 5 bases short, with 16 bases between. Germline V CDR1 and CDR2: LNHDA, SQIVND (reference sequence). The CDR3 has 15 residues. For the CDR3, the DNA is TGTGCCAGTAGTGTGGACTTCTACTGGGATCAGCCCCAGCATTTT. The encoded protein is CASSVDFYWDQPQHF.

The chain joins TRBV6-5 to TRBJ1-5, with 11 bases that match TRBD1. After removal of 5 bases from V and 5 bases from J, the junction contained 5 bases not matched to a gene. This CDR3 comprises 15 residues. Germline V CDR1 and CDR2: MNHEY, SVGAGI. In DNA form, the CDR3 reads TGTGCCAGCAGTAGGACAGGGGGCGTAGATCAGCCCCAGCATTTT. Its protein is CASSRTGGVDQPQHF.

The V call is TRBV4-1, the J call TRBJ2-1; D might be TRBD2 (5 bases). Trimming left V 6 bases short and J 6 bases short, with 9 bases between. The CDR3 has 12 residues. CDR1 and CDR2 (germline): MGHRA, YSYEKL. CDR3 coding DNA: TGCGCCAGCAGGATGGGGAGCAATGAGCAGTTCTTC. Amino acids: CASRMGSNEQFF.

This clone occurred once. V and J are TRBV7-9 and TRBJ2-5; D possibly corresponds to TRBD2 (6 bases). Near its end, the DNA agrees better with TRBJ2-7, so the J call may be wrong. CDR3 length: 12 residues. Germline V lookup: CDR1 SEHNR, CDR2 FQNEAQ (reference sequence). CDR3: CASSGDSYEQYF. CDR3 in DNA: TGTGCCAGCTCGGGGGACTCCTACGAGCAGTACTTC.

This rearrangement joins TRBV5-1 to TRBJ2-7; a possible D gene is TRBD1 (6 bases). CDR1 SGHRS and CDR2 YFSETQ come from the germline V gene. This CDR3 has 16 residues. V was trimmed by 2 bases and J by 3 bases, leaving 18 bases between them. The CDR3 sequence is CASSFGRATQGYEQYF. Written as DNA, the CDR3 is TGCGCCAGCAGCTTCGGCCGGGCAACACAGGGCTACGAGCAGTACTTC.

The CDR3 nucleotides read TGCGCCAGCAGCTTGAGGGGGCCCATGAACACTGAAGCTTTCTTT. This encodes CASSLRGPMNTEAFF. This sequence joins TRBV5-1 and TRBJ1-1; 7 bases agree with TRBD1. V lost 1 base and J lost 0; bases outside the gene matches: 3. The CDR3 has 15 residues. Germline V lookup: CDR1 SGHRS, CDR2 YFSETQ.

The J gene is TRBJ2-7, the V gene TRBV7-2, with D perhaps being TRBD1 or TRBD2 (5 bases each). The V and J ends lost 3 bases and 1 base respectively, with 10 bases between them. This CDR3 has 14 residues. Germline V gives CDR1 SGHTA, CDR2 FQGNSA. CDR3 sequence reads: CASSFRDGSYEQYF. CDR3 nucleotide sequence: TGTGCCAGCAGCTTCCGGGACGGATCCTACGAGCAGTACTTC.